This TCR beta chain was identified during a study of blood T cell repertoires in COVID-19. Study context: Both acute and convalescent COVID-19 samples were obtained from the United States, Italy and Spain.

Original processing methods: Estimated nucleated cell counts came from reference gene primer amplification. Profiled with immunoSEQ multiplex PCR; TCRdb holds only in-frame clones, not every one. The DNA gave D and trimming, while V, J and clone size come from that table. Found here are about 64,000 clones, about three quarters of them singletons; the top ten hold approximately 5.6%. The sample holds one count of this clone. The CDR3 has 13 residues. V trimming: 5 bases; J trimming: 2 bases; junction bases outside the gene matches: 0. Germline assignment: CDR1 LGHDT and CDR2 YNNKEL (reference sequence).

The receptor comes from a human donor in a cohort sampled during active COVID-19. Sequenced sample: peripheral blood. This rearrangement joins TRBV3-1 (or the pseudogene TRBV3-2) to TRBJ1-3; 7 bases fit TRBD1. CDR3 region: CASSDRAGNTIYF. DNA for the CDR3: TGTGCCAGCAGCGACAGGGCTGGAAACACCATATATTTT.